This T cell receptor beta chain derives from a study of T cell repertoires in cytomegalovirus infection. The overall study: The public TCR beta signatures pointed to both CMV infection and matching HLA type.

This CDR3 has 19 residues. CDR1 is MNHEY, CDR2 SMNVEV, per germline (reference sequence). The V segment lost 5 bases and the J segment 0 bases; nucleotides outside the gene matches: 16. This clonotype has a count of ten or more. The target antigen is unknown. Each CDR3 protein gets one entry after TCRdb re-called the reads with MiXCR. The profile shows roughly 110,000 distinct CDR3 sequences, around 30% of them singletons. The input for sequencing was CD8+ T cells from cultured PBMCs, taken from culture after CMV antigen stimulation. The source is a human donor in good health (CMV status not recorded). Some clones in this sample may be carry-over from other donors' samples. The genes are TRBV27 and TRBJ2-3, with 8 bases fitting TRBD1. CDR3: CASSPGTGVDIISTDTQYF. CDR3 in DNA: TGTGCCAGCAGTCCAGGGACAGGAGTTGACATAATTAGCACAGATACGCAGTATTTT.